This entry lists 29 T cell receptor beta chains sequenced from one sample in a study of response to subunit inactivated influenza vaccine. Using its own MiXCR run on the RT-PCR reads, TCRdb lists one record per CDR3 protein. Here the sample spans some 540,000 distinct CDR3 sequences, roughly 23% being singletons. These data also featured in a second study, about T cells expressing NK-cell markers. This second study notes: What made the TCR beta cDNA was 5'RACE template switching with UMIs.

Here the sequenced sample was CD4+ T cells sorted from PBMCs, taken 12 days after vaccination. The origin of the receptors is a man aged 45-60 years who received an inactivated influenza vaccine.

This chain joins TRBV28 and TRBJ2-3, with 12 bases matching TRBD2. Germline CDR1 is MDHEN and CDR2 is SYDVKM. The J segment lost 0 bases and the V segment lost 5 bases, leaving 21 bases of the junction unmatched. This CDR3 is built from 22 residues. The DNA for the CDR3 is TGTGCCAGCAGTCTAAGACGGGGGCGACGGGAGACTAGCGGGGGAAGCACAGATACGCAGTATTTT. Its translation is CASSLRRGRRETSGGSTDTQYF.

V gene TRBV4-2 combines with J gene TRBJ2-3, with TRBD2 identical over 8 bases. Germline V gene sequence: CDR1 LGHNA, CDR2 YNFKEQ. The CDR3 runs to 18 residues. Losses at the gene ends were 1 base for V and 1 base for J; bases not matched to a gene: 10. CDR3 in amino acids: CASSQVPGGPYGTDTQYF. CDR3 nucleotide sequence: TGTGCCAGCAGCCAAGTCCCGGGGGGGCCCTACGGCACAGATACGCAGTATTTT.

The chain is built from TRBV20-1 and TRBJ1-6, with 8 bases matching TRBD1. The V segment lost 3 bases and the J segment 12 bases; nucleotides outside the gene matches: 7. CDR1 is DFQATT, CDR2 SNEGSKA, per germline (reference sequence). CDR3 length: 13 residues. The CDR3: CSARDRDRGPLHF. For the CDR3, the DNA is TGCAGTGCTAGGGACAGGGATCGTGGACCCCTCCACTTT.

The CDR3 nucleotides are TGTGCCAGCAGCCCCGGGACTACGGTTTGGCAGTACTTC. Protein product: CASSPGTTVWQYF. The chain carries TRBV7-9 and TRBJ2-7, with 7 nucleotides matching TRBD2. V shed 5 bases and J 9 bases; nucleotides not matched to a gene: 10. Germline lookup yields CDR1 SEHNR and CDR2 FQNEAQ (reference sequence). CDR3 length: 13 residues. Full variable domain (missing parts from reference TRBV7-9 and TRBJ2-7): DTGVSQNPRHKITKRGQNVTFRCDPISEHNRLYWYRQTLGQGPEFLTYFQNEAQLEKSRLLSDRFSAERPKGSFSTLEIQRTEQGDSAMYLCASSPGTTVWQYFGPGTRLTVT.

The V gene is TRBV7-2, the J gene TRBJ1-1, with 9 bases matching TRBD1. CDR3 size: 16 residues. V lost 5 bases, J lost 1 base, and 8 bases stayed unmatched. Germline lookup yields CDR1 SGHTA and CDR2 FQGNSA. CDR3 in amino acids: CASSRTGGIGNTEAFF. The CDR3 nucleotides read TGTGCCAGCAGCCGTACAGGGGGCATTGGGAACACTGAAGCTTTCTTT.

This clonotype was counted only a few times. The chain has TRBV4-1 and TRBJ2-1; 14 bases agree with TRBD2. With V trimmed by 8 bases and J by 7 bases, 4 bases remained unmatched. Germline-derived CDR1 and CDR2 are MGHRA and YSYEKL. The CDR3 runs 14 residues. Here the CDR3 reads CASGGLAGVNEQFF. In DNA, the CDR3 is TGCGCCAGCGGGGGACTAGCGGGAGTGAATGAGCAGTTCTTC.

This clonotype was observed a handful of times. The chain joins TRBV5-6 to TRBJ2-5; D gene uncertain. Germline CDR1 reads SGHDT; CDR2 reads YYEEEE. This CDR3 spans 14 amino acids. The V end lost 3 bases, the J end lost 0 bases, and 9 bases lay between the germline ends. The CDR3 protein is CASSSTLYQETQYF. Written as DNA, the CDR3 is TGTGCCAGCAGCTCCACACTGTACCAAGAGACCCAGTACTTC.

V and J are TRBV3-1 and TRBJ2-1; perhaps TRBD2 as D (6 bases). With 3 bases removed from V and 9 bases from J, the gap between germline ends came to 12 bases. The germline gives CDR1 LGHDT, CDR2 YNNKEL (reference sequence). This CDR3 spans 13 amino acids. The DNA for the CDR3 is TGTGCCAGCAGCCAGGTACTAGCCTTTGAGCAGTTCTTC. This gives the protein CASSQVLAFEQFF.

The V call is TRBV5-1, the J call TRBJ2-7; weak D call: TRBD2 (6 bases). Germline assignment: CDR1 SGHRS and CDR2 YFSETQ. The V end was cut by 0 bases, the J end by 2 bases, with 9 bases between. This CDR3 is 14 amino acids long. The chain's CDR3 is CASSLVAGTYEQYF. The CDR3 coding sequence is TGCGCCAGCAGCTTGGTGGCGGGGACCTACGAGCAGTACTTC.

This chain links TRBV14 with TRBJ2-5; the match to TRBD1 covers 7 bases. Looked up from germline, CDR1 is SGHDN and CDR2 is FVKESK. V lost 3 bases and J lost 2; bases outside the gene matches: 3. This CDR3 contains 14 residues. The CDR3: CASSQKTGQETQYF. The CDR3 DNA reads TGTGCCAGCAGCCAGAAGACAGGGCAAGAGACCCAGTACTTC. The whole variable domain, filled in from reference TRBV14 and TRBJ2-5, reads EAGVTQFPSHSVIEKGQTVTLRCDPISGHDNLYWYRRVMGKEIKFLLHFVKESKQDESGMPNNRFLAERTGGTYSTLKVQPAELEDSGVYFCASSQKTGQETQYFGPGTRLLVL.

This rearrangement joins TRBV20-1 to TRBJ2-7; possibly TRBD2 for D (6 bases). The CDR3 is 13 residues long. Looked up from germline, CDR1 is DFQATT and CDR2 is SNEGSKA (reference sequence). V lost 6 bases and J 7 bases, leaving 19 bases between the germline ends. The CDR3 loop is CSALPRERREQYF. The DNA of the CDR3 is TGCAGTGCCCTGCCCCGGGAGAGGAGAGAGCAGTACTTC.

The chain links TRBV10-3 to TRBJ2-7; D gene unclear. CDR1 and CDR2 (germline): ENHRY, SYGVKD. V was trimmed by 0 bases and J by 3 bases, leaving 6 bases between them. The CDR3 totals 13 residues. Here the CDR3 reads CAISESVDYEQYF. CDR3 DNA: TGTGCCATCAGTGAGTCGGTTGACTACGAGCAGTACTTC.

The sample holds a few counts of this clonotype. The CDR3 coding sequence is TGTGCCAGCAGTCCACGGGAACAACTGTTTTTT. Translated: CASSPREQLFF. The V call is TRBV28, the J call TRBJ1-4; D ambiguous. The CDR3 length is 11 residues. Trimming took off 5 bases at V and 12 bases at J, with 10 bases between the two ends. CDR1 is MDHEN and CDR2 is SYDVKM in the germline V gene. The full variable domain, with the rest looked up from reference TRBV28 and TRBJ1-4, is DVKVTQSSRYLVKRTGEKVFLECVQDMDHENMFWYRQDPGLGLRLIYFSYDVKMKEKGDIPEGYSVSREKKERFSLILESASTNQTSMYLCASSPREQLFFGSGTQLSVL.

This clonotype appeared many times. The V gene is TRBV11-1, the J gene TRBJ1-1; D gene ambiguous. Germline V lookup: CDR1 SGHAT, CDR2 FQDESV (reference sequence). The CDR3 runs to 18 residues. V was clipped by 2 bases and J by 0 bases, with 19 bases between them. The chain's CDR3 is CASSLRRVNQLMNTEAFF. Written as DNA, the CDR3 is TGTGCCAGCAGCTTACGAAGGGTAAACCAACTAATGAACACTGAAGCTTTCTTT.

The gene calls are TRBV5-5 and TRBJ2-4; TRBD2 aligns across 9 bases. There are 16 residues in the CDR3. Germline assignment: CDR1 SGHKS and CDR2 YYEKEE (reference sequence). J was trimmed by 5 bases and V by 0 bases; bases with no gene match: 6. CDR3 in amino acids: CASSLVPSGAQNIQYF. The DNA for the CDR3 is TGTGCCAGCAGCTTGGTGCCTAGCGGGGCCCAAAACATTCAGTACTTC.

This clonotype was observed many times. The chain recombines TRBV15 with TRBJ2-3; D perhaps matches TRBD2 (5 bases). Trimming pared 4 bases from V and 0 bases from J, leaving 20 bases between. Germline CDR1 and CDR2: LNHNV and YYDKDF (reference sequence). The CDR3 loop spans 18 amino acids. CDR3 in DNA: TGTGCCACCAGCACCCGCGCAATACTGCGGACTAGCACAGATACGCAGTATTTT. It specifies CATSTRAILRTSTDTQYF.

This chain links TRBV20-1 with TRBJ2-1; 13 bases are a match to TRBD2. The CDR3 totals 18 residues. J lost 10 bases, V lost 3 bases, and 18 bases had no gene match. Germline V gene sequence: CDR1 DFQATT, CDR2 SNEGSKA (reference sequence). CDR3 nucleotide sequence: TGCAGTGCTAGTACGGTGGGGTCGGGACTAGCGGGGACCAACGAGCAGTTCTTC. Translated: CSASTVGSGLAGTNEQFF.

V usage is TRBV15 and J usage is TRBJ2-5; TRBD1 is a possible D gene (6 bases). V lost 2 bases and J lost 4, with 11 bases in between. This CDR3 has 14 amino acids. In germline, CDR1 is LNHNV, CDR2 YYDKDF (reference sequence). In nucleotides, the CDR3 is TGTGCCACCAGCAGACAGGGGATAGGAGAGACCCAGTACTTC. Protein sequence: CATSRQGIGETQYF.

This clonotype was detected a few times. V and J are TRBV6-5 and TRBJ2-2; D may be TRBD2 (5 bases). The CDR3 loop spans 16 amino acids. In germline, CDR1 is MNHEY, CDR2 SVGAGI. V was clipped by 6 bases and J by 6 bases, with 20 bases between them. The CDR3 loop reads CASRLAGWGAPGELFF. The CDR3, as DNA: TGTGCCAGCAGATTAGCCGGATGGGGAGCACCCGGGGAGCTGTTTTTT.

The chain has TRBV10-3 and TRBJ2-3; perhaps TRBD2 as D (6 bases). From germline, CDR1 is ENHRY and CDR2 SYGVKD. V dropped 7 bases and J dropped 2 bases, with 16 bases sitting between them. The CDR3 is made up of 15 amino acids. DNA of the CDR3: TGTGCCATCAAAGAGGTGGGACTTCCCACAGATACGCAGTATTTT. It codes for CAIKEVGLPTDTQYF.

This clonotype was recorded a few times. The V and J genes are TRBV4-1 and TRBJ2-3, with 8 bases lining up with TRBD2. The ends lost 3 bases at V and 1 base at J; junction bases unmatched: 9. Germline CDR1 MGHRA, CDR2 YSYEKL. The CDR3 totals 17 residues. CDR3 sequence (DNA): TGCGCCAGCAGCCACGGGGCCGCGGGACTAGGCACAGATACGCAGTATTTT. Residues: CASSHGAAGLGTDTQYF.

The J gene is TRBJ1-1, the V gene TRBV12-3 or TRBV12-4; no reliable D call. The V and J ends lost 0 bases and 1 base respectively, with 9 bases between them. The CDR3 contains 15 residues. The CDR3 here is CASSLAPAGNTEAFF. The CDR3 nucleotides are TGTGCCAGCAGTTTAGCACCGGCCGGGAACACTGAAGCTTTCTTT.

There are a few counts of this clonotype. The chain carries TRBV15 and TRBJ1-2; the match to TRBD1 covers 7 bases. Germline assignment: CDR1 LNHNV and CDR2 YYDKDF (reference sequence). The length of the CDR3 is 14 residues. V lost 0 bases, J lost 2 bases, and 0 bases stayed unmatched. The CDR3 DNA reads TGTGCCACCAGCAGAGAGACAGGGAACTATGGCTACACCTTC. Its translation: CATSRETGNYGYTF.

J is TRBJ2-3 and V is TRBV20-1; 8 bases match TRBD1. From germline, CDR1 is DFQATT and CDR2 SNEGSKA (reference sequence). This CDR3 spans 14 amino acids. The junction had 8 bases not matched to a gene; V was cut back by 6 bases and J by 3 bases. Written as DNA, the CDR3 is TGCAGTGCGGTCGGACAGGGATTTACAGATACGCAGTATTTT. As protein: CSAVGQGFTDTQYF.

The chain combines TRBV20-1 with TRBJ2-2, with 8 nucleotides matching TRBD2. V gave up 5 bases and J gave up 5 bases; unmatched junction bases: 7. There are 14 residues in the CDR3. In germline, CDR1 is DFQATT, CDR2 SNEGSKA (reference sequence). For the CDR3, the DNA is TGCAGTGCTCCCGGCGGGAGGACAACCGGGGAGCTGTTTTTT. It translates to CSAPGGRTTGELFF.

The V and J genes are TRBV12-3 or TRBV12-4 and TRBJ2-7, with D maybe TRBD1 (5 bases). The CDR3 extends over 14 amino acids. V lost 5 bases, J lost 7 bases, and 18 bases lay in between. CDR3 sequence (DNA): TGTGCCAGCAGTGGTCAGGGAACCCTCCGGGAGCAGTACTTC. Translation: CASSGQGTLREQYF.

The chain links TRBV20-1 to TRBJ2-3; TRBD2 might be the D (6 bases). CDR1 and CDR2 (germline): DFQATT, SNEGSKA (reference sequence). The V and J ends lost 5 bases and 4 bases respectively, with 13 bases between them. The CDR3 is made up of 13 amino acids. DNA for the CDR3: TGCAGTGCTCCGGGACCGGGGGCAGATACGCAGTATTTT. It specifies CSAPGPGADTQYF.

This clonotype showed up just a few times. The chain employs TRBV29-1 and TRBJ2-4; 9 bases line up with TRBD2. The CDR3 length is 15 residues. The V gene end was trimmed by 6 bases and the J gene end by 7 bases; junction bases not matched to a gene: 13. Germline V CDR1 and CDR2: SQVTM, ANQGSEA. The CDR3 DNA reads TGCAGCGTCCTCGGGACTAGCAGAGGTGGGAACATTCAGTACTTC. Its translation is CSVLGTSRGGNIQYF.

The genes are TRBV7-2 and TRBJ1-4; D gene ambiguous. The CDR3 is 15 residues long. Trimming took 1 base from V and 5 from J, leaving 11 bases between them. From germline, CDR1 is SGHTA and CDR2 FQGNSA. CDR3 sequence: CASSLGVLGNEKLFF. CDR3 nucleotides: TGTGCCAGCAGCTTAGGGGTGTTGGGGAATGAAAAACTGTTTTTT.